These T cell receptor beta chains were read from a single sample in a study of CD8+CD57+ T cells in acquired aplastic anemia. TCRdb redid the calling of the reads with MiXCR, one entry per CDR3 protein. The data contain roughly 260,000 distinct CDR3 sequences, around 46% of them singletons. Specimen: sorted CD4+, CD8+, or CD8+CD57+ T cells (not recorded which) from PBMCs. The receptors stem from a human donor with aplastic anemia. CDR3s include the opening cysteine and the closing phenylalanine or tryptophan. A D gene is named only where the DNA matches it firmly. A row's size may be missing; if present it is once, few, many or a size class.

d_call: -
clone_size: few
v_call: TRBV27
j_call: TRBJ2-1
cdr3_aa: CASGYNEQFF
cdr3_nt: TGTGCCAGCGGATACAATGAGCAGTTCTTC

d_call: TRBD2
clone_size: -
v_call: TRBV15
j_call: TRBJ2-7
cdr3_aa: CATSRGVTSGSSYEQYF
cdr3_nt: TGTGCCACCAGCAGGGGGGTCACTAGCGGGAGCTCCTACGAGCAGTACTTC

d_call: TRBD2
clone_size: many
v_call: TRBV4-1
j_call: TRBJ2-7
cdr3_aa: CASSHGTSGREQYF
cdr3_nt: TGCGCCAGCAGCCACGGGACTAGCGGGAGAGAGCAGTACTTC

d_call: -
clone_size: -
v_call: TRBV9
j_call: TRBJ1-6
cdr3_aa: CASKGYNSPLHF
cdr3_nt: TGTGCCAGCAAGGGGTATAATTCACCCCTCCACTTT

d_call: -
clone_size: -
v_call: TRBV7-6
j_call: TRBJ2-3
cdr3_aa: CASSGIQSGDTQYF
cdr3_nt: TGTGCCAGCAGCGGAATCCAATCAGGGGATACGCAGTATTTT

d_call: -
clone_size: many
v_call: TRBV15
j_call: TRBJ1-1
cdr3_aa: CAIGGVNTEAFF
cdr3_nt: TGTGCCATTGGAGGTGTGAACACTGAAGCTTTCTTT

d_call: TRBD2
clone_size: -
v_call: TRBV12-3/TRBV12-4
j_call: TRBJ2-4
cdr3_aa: CASSSRLAGDLAKNIQYF
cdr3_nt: TGTGCCAGCAGTTCACGACTAGCGGGAGATCTAGCCAAAAACATTCAGTACTTC

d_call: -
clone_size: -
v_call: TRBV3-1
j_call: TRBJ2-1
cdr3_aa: CASSQPTLRLYNEQFF
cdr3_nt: TGTGCCAGCAGCCAACCCACGCTTCGTCTCTACAATGAGCAGTTCTTC

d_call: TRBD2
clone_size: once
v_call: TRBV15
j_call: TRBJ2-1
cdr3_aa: CATSRRGDREQFF
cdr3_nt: TGTGCCACCAGCAGGCGGGGGGACCGTGAGCAGTTCTTC

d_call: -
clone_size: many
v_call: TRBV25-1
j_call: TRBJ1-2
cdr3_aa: CASSPGILANYGYTF
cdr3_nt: TGTGCCAGCAGCCCAGGGATTCTCGCTAACTATGGCTACACCTTC

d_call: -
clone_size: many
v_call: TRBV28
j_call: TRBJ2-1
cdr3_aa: CASSPPGGSTYNEQFF
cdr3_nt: TGTGCCAGCAGTCCTCCTGGAGGCTCAACCTACAATGAGCAGTTCTTC

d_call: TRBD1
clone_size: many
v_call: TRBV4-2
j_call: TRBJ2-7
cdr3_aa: CASSQAEGQGGDEQYF
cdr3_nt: TGTGCCAGCAGCCAAGCCGAGGGACAGGGCGGGGACGAGCAGTACTTC

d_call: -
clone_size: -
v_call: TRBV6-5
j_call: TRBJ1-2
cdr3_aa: CASSLFEMGFGGYTF
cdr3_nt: TGTGCCAGCAGCCTATTCGAGATGGGGTTCGGTGGCTACACCTTC

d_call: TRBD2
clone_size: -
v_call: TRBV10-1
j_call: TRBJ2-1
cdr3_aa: CASSESLKAGGLEQFF
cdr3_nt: TGCGCCAGCAGTGAGTCGTTGAAAGCGGGAGGGCTCGAGCAGTTCTTC

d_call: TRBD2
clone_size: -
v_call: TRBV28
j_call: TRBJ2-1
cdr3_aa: CASSLLVEGGPYNEQFF
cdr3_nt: TGTGCCAGCAGTTTACTGGTGGAGGGAGGGCCGTACAATGAGCAGTTCTTC

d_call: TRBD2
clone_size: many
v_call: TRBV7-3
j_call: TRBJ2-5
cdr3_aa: CASSFLAGAQETQYF
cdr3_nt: TGTGCCAGCAGCTTTTTAGCGGGGGCCCAAGAGACCCAGTACTTC

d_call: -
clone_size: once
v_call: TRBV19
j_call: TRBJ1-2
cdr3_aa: CASSIRGNYGYTF
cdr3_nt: TGTGCCAGTAGTATTAGGGGAAACTATGGCTACACCTTC

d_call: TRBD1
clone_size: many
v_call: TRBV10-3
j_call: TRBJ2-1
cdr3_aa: CAISEPGQGVVFEQFF
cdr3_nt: TGTGCCATCAGTGAGCCGGGACAGGGTGTGGTATTTGAGCAGTTCTTC

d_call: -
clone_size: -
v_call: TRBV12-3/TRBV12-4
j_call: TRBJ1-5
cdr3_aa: CASRTGTRLVQHF
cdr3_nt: TGTGCCAGCAGAACCGGGACCAGACTTGTCCAGCATTTT

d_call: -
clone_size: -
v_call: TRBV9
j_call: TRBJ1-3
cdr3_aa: CASSVEIGNTIYF
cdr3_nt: TGTGCCAGCAGCGTAGAGATAGGAAACACCATATATTTT

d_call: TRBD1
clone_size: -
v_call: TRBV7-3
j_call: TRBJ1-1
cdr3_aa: CASSTNDSGTGGTEAFF
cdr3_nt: TGTGCCAGCAGCACCAATGACTCCGGGACAGGGGGCACTGAAGCTTTCTTT

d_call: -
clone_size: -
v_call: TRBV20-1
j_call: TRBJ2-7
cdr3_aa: CSAIDSGGAYEQYF
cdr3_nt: TGCAGTGCTATTGATAGCGGAGGGGCCTACGAGCAGTACTTC

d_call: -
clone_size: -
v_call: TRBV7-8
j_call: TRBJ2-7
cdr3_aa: CASGGRASYEQYF
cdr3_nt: TGTGCCAGCGGGGGACGGGCTTCCTACGAGCAGTACTTC

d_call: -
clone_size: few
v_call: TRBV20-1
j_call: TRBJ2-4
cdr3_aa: CSASFPGEAKNIQYF
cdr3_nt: TGCAGTGCTAGTTTTCCGGGGGAAGCCAAAAACATTCAGTACTTC

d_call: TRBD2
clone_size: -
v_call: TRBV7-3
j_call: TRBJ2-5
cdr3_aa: CASSLGGGLGETQYF
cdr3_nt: TGTGCCAGCAGCTTGGGGGGTGGACTAGGAGAGACCCAGTACTTC

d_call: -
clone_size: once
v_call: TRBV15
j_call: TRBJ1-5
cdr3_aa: CAPTSGNQPQHF
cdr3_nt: TGTGCCCCCACCTCGGGCAATCAGCCCCAGCATTTT

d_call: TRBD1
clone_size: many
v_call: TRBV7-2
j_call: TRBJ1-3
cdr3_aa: CASSALTGVNTIYF
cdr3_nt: TGTGCCAGCAGCGCCTTGACAGGGGTAAACACCATATATTTT

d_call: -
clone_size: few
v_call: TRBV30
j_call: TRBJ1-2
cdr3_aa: CAWSPTGNYGYTF
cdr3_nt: TGTGCCTGGAGCCCGACAGGAAACTATGGCTACACCTTC

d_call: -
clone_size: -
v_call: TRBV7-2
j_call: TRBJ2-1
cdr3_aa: CASSLTWQGDRSYNEQFF
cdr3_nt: TGTGCCAGCAGCTTAACGTGGCAGGGTGACCGCTCCTACAATGAGCAGTTCTTC

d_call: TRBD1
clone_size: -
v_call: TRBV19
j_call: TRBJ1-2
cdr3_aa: CASSVDREYGYTF
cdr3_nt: TGTGCCAGTAGCGTTGACAGGGAGTATGGCTACACCTTC

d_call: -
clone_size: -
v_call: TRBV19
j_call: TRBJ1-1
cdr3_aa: CASSLREAEAFF
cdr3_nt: TGTGCCAGTAGCCTGCGGGAAGCCGAAGCTTTCTTT

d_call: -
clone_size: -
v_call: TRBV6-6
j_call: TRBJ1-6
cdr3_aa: CASSYSRQRSYNSPLHF
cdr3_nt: TGTGCCAGCAGTTACTCGCGGCAGCGCTCCTATAATTCACCCCTCCACTTT

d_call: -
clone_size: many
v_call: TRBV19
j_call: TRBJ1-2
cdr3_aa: CASSIGSGEGYGYTF
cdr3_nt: TGTGCCAGTAGTATAGGTTCCGGGGAGGGCTATGGCTACACCTTC

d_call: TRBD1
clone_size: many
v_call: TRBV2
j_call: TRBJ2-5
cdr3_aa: CASSGNRGWETQYF
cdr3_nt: TGTGCCAGCAGTGGCAACAGGGGATGGGAGACCCAGTACTTC

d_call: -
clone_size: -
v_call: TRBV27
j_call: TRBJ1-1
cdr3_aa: CASNTTPGRYGTEAFF
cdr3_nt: TGTGCCAGCAACACCACCCCCGGACGGTACGGGACTGAAGCTTTCTTT

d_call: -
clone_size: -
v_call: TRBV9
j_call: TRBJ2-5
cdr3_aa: CASSPTQGTQYF
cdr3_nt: TGTGCCAGCAGCCCGACTCAAGGGACCCAGTACTTC

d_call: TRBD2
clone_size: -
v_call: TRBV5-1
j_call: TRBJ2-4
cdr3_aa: CASSLRSGRAIAKNIQYF
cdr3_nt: TGCGCCAGCAGCTTGCGGAGCGGGAGGGCGATAGCCAAAAACATTCAGTACTTC

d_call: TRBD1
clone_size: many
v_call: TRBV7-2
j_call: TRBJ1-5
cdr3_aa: CASSRRGDGGGQPQHF
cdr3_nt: TGTGCCAGCAGCCGCAGGGGGGACGGGGGAGGTCAGCCCCAGCATTTT

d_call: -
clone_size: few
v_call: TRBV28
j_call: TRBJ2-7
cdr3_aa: CASSLGATIYNEQYF
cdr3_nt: TGTGCCAGCAGTTTAGGGGCGACGATCTACAATGAGCAGTACTTC

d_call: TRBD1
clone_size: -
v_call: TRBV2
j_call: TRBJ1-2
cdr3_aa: CASSAGTGGIGNTF
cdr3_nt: TGTGCCAGCAGTGCCGGGACAGGGGGCATCGGAAACACCTTC